These 20 T cell receptor beta chains originate from one sample sequenced in a study of blood T cell repertoires in COVID-19. Profiling relied on immunoSEQ multiplex PCR, and the TCRdb table lists in-frame clones only, not all of them. The table records 94,000 or so clones, 80% to 90% of them present only once. Sequences were obtained from peripheral blood. These TCRs come from a woman in her 70s with acute or convalescent COVID-19.

About this clone: Its ends do not fully match the called genes, so a read error is possible. J is TRBJ2-1 and V is TRBV19; possible D gene TRBD2, 6 bases. Germline loops: CDR1 LNHDA, CDR2 SQIVND (reference sequence). This CDR3 contains 19 residues. CDR3 residues: CASSIGEAWGDAWIEQLVF. CDR3 in DNA: TGTGCCAGTAGTATCGGAGAAGCTTGGGGGGATGCATGGATCGAGCAGTTGGTCTTC.

This sequence joins TRBV5-4 and TRBJ1-2, with TRBD1 as a possible D gene (5 bases). The V end was cut by 2 bases, the J end by 1 base, with 12 bases between. CDR1 is SGHNT, CDR2 YYREEE, per germline (reference sequence). The CDR3 spans 15 residues. Here the CDR3 reads CASSLPQGRNYGYTF. CDR3 in DNA: TGTGCCAGCAGCTTACCGCAGGGTCGTAACTATGGCTACACCTTC.

The J gene is TRBJ1-2, the V gene TRBV5-8; TRBD1 aligns across 10 bases. CDR1 is SGHTS and CDR2 is YDEGEE in the germline V gene. Germline trimming cut 2 bases from V and 8 bases from J; bases unmatched to any gene: 9. The CDR3 has 15 residues. CDR3 loop: CASSFKWDRGEGYTF. For the CDR3, the DNA is TGTGCCAGCAGCTTTAAATGGGACAGGGGTGAGGGCTACACCTTC.

The chain employs TRBV5-4 and TRBJ2-5; TRBD2 is a possible D gene (6 bases). Germline CDR1 is SGHNT and CDR2 is YYREEE (reference sequence). This CDR3 region has 13 residues. V gave up 5 bases and J gave up 0 bases, with 8 bases separating them. CDR3 protein: CASSRGNQETQYF. Here the CDR3 DNA reads TGTGCCAGCAGTCGCGGGAACCAAGAGACCCAGTACTTC.

The chain uses TRBV5-1 and TRBJ1-2; tentatively, D is TRBD1 (6 bases). Per germline, CDR1 SGHRS and CDR2 YFSETQ. CDR3 length: 15 residues. Deletions cut 2 bases from V and 4 bases from J, with 15 bases between. CDR3 region: CASSFGSGAGYGYTF. The DNA of the CDR3 is TGCGCCAGCAGCTTCGGTTCAGGGGCGGGCTATGGCTACACCTTC.

This clone is a singleton in its sample. The genes are TRBV27 and TRBJ2-1, with TRBD2 matching over 12 bases. Germline V gives CDR1 MNHEY, CDR2 SMNVEV (reference sequence). V shed 5 bases and J 8 bases; nucleotides not matched to a gene: 10. The CDR3 spans 16 residues. Here the CDR3 reads CASSPLAGGPGDEQFF. The CDR3 DNA reads as TGTGCCAGCAGTCCGCTAGCGGGAGGGCCCGGGGATGAGCAGTTCTTC.

The rearrangement joins TRBV6-5 to TRBJ2-7, with 13 bases that match TRBD2. Germline loops: CDR1 MNHEY, CDR2 SVGAGI. This CDR3 contains 15 residues. The junction had 7 bases not matched to a gene; V was cut back by 8 bases and J by 3 bases. DNA for the CDR3: TGTGCCAGCTGCCCGGGGACTAGCGGGAACTACGAGCAGTACTTC. Translating it yields CASCPGTSGNYEQYF.

V is TRBV27 and J is TRBJ2-2; 12 bases fit TRBD2. J lost 4 bases, V lost 4 bases, and 1 base had no gene match. The germline V gene has CDR1 MNHEY and CDR2 SMNVEV (reference sequence). The CDR3 covers 15 residues. DNA of the CDR3: TGTGCCAGCAGTTCGGGACTAGCGGGCACCGGGGAGCTGTTTTTT. Amino acid sequence: CASSSGLAGTGELFF.

The rearrangement links TRBV28 to TRBJ2-7; 7 bases fit TRBD2. CDR3 size: 13 residues. The trim removed 7 bases at V and 1 base at J, leaving 4 bases unmatched. Germline CDR1 and CDR2: MDHEN and SYDVKM. The DNA for the CDR3 is TGTGCCAGCAACCCCGGGGGGTCCTACGAGCAGTACTTC. Amino acid sequence: CASNPGGSYEQYF.

The chain is built from TRBV24-1 and TRBJ2-3, with TRBD1 matching over 10 bases. The germline V gene has CDR1 KGHDR and CDR2 SFDVKD. With V trimmed by 2 bases and J by 5 bases, 6 bases remained unmatched. This CDR3 region has 16 residues. For the CDR3, the DNA is TGTGCCACCAGTGATTGGGGAGGACAGGGGGGAGATACGCAGTATTTT. The encoded protein is CATSDWGGQGGDTQYF.

The V and J genes are TRBV6-1 and TRBJ2-5; 14 bases fit TRBD2. V was clipped by 1 base and J by 7 bases; unmatched bases: 5. The CDR3 length is 16 residues. Germline V gene data show CDR1 as MNHNS and CDR2 as SASEGT. The CDR3 region is CASSEGLAGGPGTQYF. The CDR3, as DNA: TGTGCCAGCAGTGAAGGACTAGCGGGAGGGCCGGGGACCCAGTACTTC.

The chain has TRBV5-5 and TRBJ1-2; 9 nucleotides agree with TRBD1. The length of the CDR3 is 15 residues. The V and J ends lost 4 bases and 5 bases, in that order; junction bases with no gene match: 9. From germline, CDR1 is SGHKS and CDR2 YYEKEE (reference sequence). The CDR3 region is CASSAGQGIGYGYTF. CDR3 in DNA: TGTGCCAGCAGCGCCGGACAGGGGATAGGGTATGGCTACACCTTC.

The rearrangement joins TRBV2 to TRBJ2-5; 11 bases line up with TRBD2. The germline V gene has CDR1 SNHLY and CDR2 FYNNEI. The CDR3 runs 15 residues. The trim removed 4 bases at V and 2 bases at J, leaving 3 bases unmatched. The CDR3 DNA follows: TGTGCCAGCAGTGTGGCTAGCGGGGGGCAAGAGACCCAGTACTTC. Its protein is CASSVASGGQETQYF.

This clone occurred once. The V call is TRBV19, the J call TRBJ2-1, with D possibly matching TRBD2 (5 bases). The CDR3 spans 14 residues. V was shortened by 3 bases and J by 3 bases, with 9 bases between the two germline ends. The germline gives CDR1 LNHDA, CDR2 SQIVND (reference sequence). CDR3 protein: CASSIARGYNEQFF. CDR3 bases: TGTGCCAGTAGTATCGCCCGGGGCTACAATGAGCAGTTCTTC.

The chain carries TRBV19 and TRBJ1-6, with D possibly being TRBD1 (6 bases). CDR3 length: 18 residues. V shed 5 bases and J shed 6 bases, with 23 bases lying between them. The germline gives CDR1 LNHDA, CDR2 SQIVND (reference sequence). Written as DNA, the CDR3 is TGTGCCAGTAGTGCCTCGACCGGGACACTCGCCCTTAATTCACCCCTCCACTTT. This gives the protein CASSASTGTLALNSPLHF.

This chain joins TRBV19 and TRBJ2-2, with 7 bases matching TRBD1. CDR3 length: 15 residues. Germline V CDR1 and CDR2: LNHDA, SQIVND (reference sequence). J gave up 0 bases and V 10 bases, and 8 bases lay outside the gene matches. CDR3 region: CAINRGGTNTGELFF. The DNA of the CDR3 is TGTGCCATCAACAGGGGCGGTACGAACACCGGGGAGCTGTTTTTT.

This CDR3 reads CASSSKRPGTGFNEQFF. Here the CDR3 DNA reads TGTGCCAGCAGCTCAAAACGGCCCGGGACAGGGTTCAATGAGCAGTTCTTC. The chain couples TRBV5-4 to TRBJ2-1, with TRBD1 matching 9 bases. This CDR3 contains 17 residues. The germline CDR1 and CDR2 sequences are SGHNT and YYREEE (reference sequence). Trimming cost V 3 bases and J 6 bases; bases outside gene matches: 13.

The V call is TRBV4-1, the J call TRBJ1-5; D call uncertain. Trimming removed 5 bases from V and 5 bases from J, with 13 bases in between. Per germline, CDR1 MGHRA and CDR2 YSYEKL. This CDR3 comprises 14 residues. DNA of the CDR3: TGCGCCAGCAGCTTTCAGACCGGGGATCAGCCCCAGCATTTT. Translation: CASSFQTGDQPQHF.

The J gene is TRBJ2-7, the V gene TRBV5-8; 9 nucleotides align to TRBD1. The CDR3 has 15 amino acids. The germline gives CDR1 SGHTS, CDR2 YDEGEE. V lost 7 bases to trimming and J lost 3 bases; unmatched junction nucleotides: 11. This chain's CDR3 is CASATGGRLGYEQYF. The DNA of the CDR3 is TGTGCCAGCGCAACAGGGGGCCGTCTAGGCTACGAGCAGTACTTC.

This chain connects TRBV19 to TRBJ1-1; TRBD1 matches 7 bases. Germline V lookup: CDR1 LNHDA, CDR2 SQIVND (reference sequence). The CDR3 is 13 residues long. The CDR3 loop is CATTPGGATEAFF. DNA for the CDR3: TGTGCAACGACCCCAGGGGGAGCCACTGAAGCTTTCTTT.